This T cell receptor (beta chain) comes out of a study of CD8+CD57+ T cells in acquired aplastic anemia. Study-level information: Average DNA yield from sorted CD4+ and CD8+ cells was around 3 ug.

After removal of 4 bases from V and 6 bases from J, the junction contained 8 bases not matched to a gene. Germline V CDR1 and CDR2: ENHRY, SYGVKD. This CDR3 comprises 15 residues. With respect to this clonotype: Its antigen remains unknown.

Genomic DNA, serving as template, underwent TCR beta VDJ and CDR3 profiling. TCRdb reprocessed the reads with MiXCR, giving one entry per CDR3 protein. This table holds 150,000 to 200,000 distinct CDR3 sequences, 63% found once. Study results and limitations: Any difference that existed in CD8+ Simpson's diversity between patients and controls was not significant. Sharing between patients and controls was observed for twenty-nine CD8+ CDR3 sequences.

This receptor was identified in a human donor in good health. The chain is built from TRBV10-3 and TRBJ2-1; the match to TRBD1 covers 8 bases. The specimen was sorted CD4+, CD8+, or CD8+CD57+ T cells (not recorded which) from PBMCs. The CDR3 here is CAISGGQGAFNEQFF. CDR3 nucleotides: TGTGCCATCAGTGGAGGGCAGGGGGCCTTCAATGAGCAGTTCTTC.